These 22 T cell receptor beta chains were all obtained from the same sample, sequenced in a study of cytomegalovirus exposure and HLA in healthy donors. Sequencing was performed with immunoSEQ multiplex PCR; in TCRdb, only in-frame clones are kept and a portion is missing. The sample includes 120,000 to 150,000 clones, around 90% of them seen just once. Sequenced input: PBMCs. These TCRs come from a woman under 30 in good health and CMV-seropositive.

This clone was seen only a few times. The rearrangement links TRBV5-1 to TRBJ2-2; possibly TRBD2 for D (5 bases). The length of the CDR3 is 17 residues. The germline CDR1 and CDR2 sequences are SGHRS and YFSETQ. Trimming took off 0 bases at V and 5 bases at J, with 17 bases between the two ends. CDR3 sequence: CASSLDGGLTGTGELFF. CDR3 nucleotides: TGCGCCAGCAGCTTGGATGGTGGGCTCACGGGAACCGGGGAGCTGTTTTTT.

The chain carries TRBV19 and TRBJ1-2; 12 nucleotides align to TRBD1. Looked up from germline, CDR1 is LNHDA and CDR2 is SQIVND (reference sequence). J gave up 6 bases and V 5 bases, and 4 bases lay outside the gene matches. The CDR3 loop spans 14 amino acids. In DNA, the CDR3 is TGTGCCAGTAGTGGGACAGGGGGCGCCGATGGCTACACCTTC. Translating it yields CASSGTGGADGYTF.

J is TRBJ1-2 and V is TRBV6-5; D might be TRBD1 (6 bases). CDR3 length equals 13 residues. CDR1 is MNHEY, CDR2 SVGAGI, per germline. Trimming removed 6 bases at V and 5 bases at J, with 13 bases between. CDR3 sequence: CASSLTGPYGYTF. The DNA for the CDR3 is TGTGCCAGCAGCTTGACAGGTCCGTATGGCTACACCTTC.

This sequence joins TRBV5-1 and TRBJ1-2; perhaps TRBD1 as D (5 bases). V lost 3 bases and J lost 6, with 12 bases in between. CDR3 size: 13 residues. Germline loops: CDR1 SGHRS, CDR2 YFSETQ. CDR3 sequence: CASSSAGGDGYTF. In nucleotides, the CDR3 is TGCGCCAGCAGCTCCGCCGGGGGGGATGGCTACACCTTC.

This clone was seen once. CDR3 loop: CASSLRSGSGYEQYF. As DNA, the CDR3 is TGTGCCAGCAGCTTACGTAGCGGGAGTGGGTACGAGCAGTACTTC. The chain couples TRBV11-2 to TRBJ2-7; TRBD2 matches at 9 bases. After removal of 2 bases from V and 4 bases from J, the junction contained 6 bases not matched to a gene. The CDR3 consists of 15 residues. Germline V gene data show CDR1 as SGHAT and CDR2 as FQNNGV.

J is TRBJ2-5 and V is TRBV19; TRBD1 matches at 9 bases. Per the germline V gene, CDR1 is LNHDA and CDR2 is SQIVND (reference sequence). Unmatched junction bases numbered 4, after V lost 4 bases and J lost 4 bases. This CDR3 is built from 14 residues. CDR3 loop: CASSRDRVGETQYF. CDR3 nucleotides: TGTGCCAGTAGTAGGGACAGGGTAGGAGAGACCCAGTACTTC.

The rearrangement uses TRBV5-1 and TRBJ2-1; 10 positions agree with TRBD2. Germline V gives CDR1 SGHRS, CDR2 YFSETQ. This CDR3 has 15 amino acids. Losses at the gene ends were 4 bases for V and 8 bases for J; bases not matched to a gene: 9. The CDR3 sequence: CASSQVASGSDEQFF. The DNA of the CDR3 is TGCGCCAGCAGCCAGGTGGCTAGCGGGAGCGATGAGCAGTTCTTC.

The chain joins TRBV7-6 to TRBJ2-7, with D possibly matching TRBD2 (6 bases). The CDR3 runs 18 residues. Looked up from germline, CDR1 is SGHVS and CDR2 is FNYEAQ. V was pared by 5 bases and J by 9 bases, with 32 bases between. The CDR3: CASSPDPGLSFSGFLQYF. The CDR3 region has the DNA TGTGCCAGCAGCCCCGATCCGGGACTTTCCTTCTCCGGGTTTTTGCAGTACTTC.

This chain uses TRBV5-4 with TRBJ2-7; 8 positions agree with TRBD2. Trimming cost V 0 bases and J 3 bases; bases outside gene matches: 5. CDR3 length equals 15 residues. CDR1 SGHNT and CDR2 YYREEE come from the germline V gene (reference sequence). The CDR3 region has the DNA TGTGCCAGCAGCTTGGCGGCTAGCGGGTTCTACGAGCAGTACTTC. The encoded protein is CASSLAASGFYEQYF.

This clone was seen only once. V usage is TRBV9 and J usage is TRBJ1-3; 9 bases map to TRBD1. The CDR3 is 17 amino acids. With V trimmed by 3 bases and J by 2 bases, 9 bases remained unmatched. From germline, CDR1 is SGDLS and CDR2 YYNGEE. The CDR3 nucleotides are TGTGCCAGCAGCGGACCGGGACAGGGTTCGACTGGAAACACCATATATTTT. Its translation is CASSGPGQGSTGNTIYF.

As to this clone: The junction departs from the called germline gene at one end, perhaps through a read error. The chain combines TRBV6-6 with TRBJ2-7; perhaps TRBD2 as D (6 bases). The CDR3 runs to 11 residues. Germline V gene sequence: CDR1 MNHNY, CDR2 SVGAGI (reference sequence). The CDR3 here is CASSYSAGYNF. DNA for the CDR3: TGTGCCAGCAGTTACTCGGCGGGGTATAACTTC.

The chain carries TRBV4-1 and TRBJ2-3; TRBD1 might be the D (5 bases). The length of the CDR3 is 15 residues. Looked up from germline, CDR1 is MGHRA and CDR2 is YSYEKL. The V gene lost 2 bases and the J gene lost 0 bases, with 9 bases spanning the gap. The CDR3 DNA reads as TGCGCCAGCAGCCAAACAGGAACTAGCACAGATACGCAGTATTTT. Translation: CASSQTGTSTDTQYF.

This chain uses TRBV6-4 with TRBJ1-1, with 9 bases lining up with TRBD1. The germline gives CDR1 MRHNA, CDR2 SNTAGT. After removal of 6 bases from V and 4 bases from J, the junction contained 3 bases not matched to a gene. The CDR3 length is 13 residues. The DNA for the CDR3 is TGTGCCAGCAGCTCGGACAGGGGCACTGAAGCTTTCTTT. This translates into CASSSDRGTEAFF.

The chain carries TRBV4-2 and TRBJ2-5; 9 bases agree with TRBD2. Trimming took 4 bases from V and 5 from J; bases not matched to a gene: 14. Germline CDR1 reads LGHNA; CDR2 reads YNFKEQ. The CDR3 runs to 17 residues. Here the CDR3 DNA reads TGTGCCAGCAGCCCCAGGACTAGTAGCGGGAGTTTGGAGACCCAGTACTTC. Protein product: CASSPRTSSGSLETQYF.

This clone has just one count. This rearrangement joins TRBV2 to TRBJ1-2, with TRBD1 as a possible D gene (6 bases). Germline V gene lookup returns CDR1 SNHLY and CDR2 FYNNEI. The V end lost 5 bases, the J end lost 8 bases, and 18 bases lay between the germline ends. The CDR3 is 14 amino acids. This CDR3 is CASSFIQGEEGYTF. In DNA form, the CDR3 reads TGTGCCAGCAGTTTCATACAGGGTGAAGAAGGCTACACCTTC.

The CDR3, as DNA: TGTGCCAGCAGCCGCCGTTTTGCGGGAGGTAATTACGAGCAGTACTTC. It codes for CASSRRFAGGNYEQYF. This rearrangement joins TRBV7-9 to TRBJ2-7, with 8 bases matching TRBD2. The V segment lost 5 bases and the J segment 4 bases; nucleotides outside the gene matches: 13. The CDR3 totals 16 residues. CDR1 and CDR2 (germline): SEHNR, FQNEAQ (reference sequence).

This rearrangement joins TRBV6-1 to TRBJ1-4, with D hard to call. Deletions cut 2 bases from V and 5 bases from J, with 12 bases between. CDR3 length: 15 amino acids. Germline-derived CDR1 and CDR2 are MNHNS and SASEGT. In DNA, the CDR3 is TGTGCCAGCAGTGAAAATCGGTCACCCAATGAAAAACTGTTTTTT. This gives the protein CASSENRSPNEKLFF.

The count of this clone is one. The chain links TRBV30 to TRBJ2-7; D gene uncertain. This CDR3 is 15 amino acids long. Germline assignment: CDR1 GTSNPN and CDR2 SVGIG (reference sequence). Trimming removed 2 bases at V and 2 bases at J, with 16 bases between. The CDR3 spells CAWSPPGLRTYEQYF. Here the CDR3 DNA reads TGTGCCTGGAGTCCCCCCGGGTTACGGACCTACGAGCAGTACTTC.

The chain recombines TRBV5-6 with TRBJ2-5; TRBD1 matches at 8 bases. This CDR3 is 15 amino acids long. J was trimmed by 2 bases and V by 4 bases; bases with no gene match: 7. Germline V gene data show CDR1 as SGHDT and CDR2 as YYEEEE. The CDR3 is CASSRGTGGQETQYF. CDR3 bases: TGTGCCAGCAGCCGTGGGACAGGAGGGCAAGAGACCCAGTACTTC.

V is TRBV19 and J is TRBJ2-7; TRBD1 agrees at 10 bases. The CDR3 spans 18 residues. CDR1 is LNHDA, CDR2 SQIVND, per germline (reference sequence). Germline trimming cut 5 bases from V and 5 bases from J; bases unmatched to any gene: 18. The CDR3, as DNA: TGTGCCAGTAGTCCCCGGACAGGGGGGCCAATGGGCATCCACGAGCAGTACTTC. This encodes CASSPRTGGPMGIHEQYF. The complete variable domain, with remaining parts taken from reference TRBV19 and TRBJ2-7, reads DGGITQSPKYLFRKEGQNVTLSCEQNLNHDAMYWYRQDPGQGLRLIYYSQIVNDFQKGDIAEGYSVSREKKESFPLTVTSAQKNPTAFYLCASSPRTGGPMGIHEQYFGPGTRLTVT.

This clone was observed a single time. This chain uses TRBV11-2 with TRBJ2-3; D may be TRBD2 (5 bases). V was trimmed by 4 bases and J by 6 bases, leaving 14 bases between them. CDR3 size: 14 residues. Looked up from germline, CDR1 is SGHAT and CDR2 is FQNNGV. Here the CDR3 reads CASSSFLTSDTQYF. The CDR3, as DNA: TGTGCCAGCAGCTCATTCCTCACTAGTGATACGCAGTATTTT.

V gene TRBV5-1 combines with J gene TRBJ2-2; D might be TRBD2 (6 bases). The V gene lost 7 bases and the J gene lost 4 bases, with 11 bases spanning the gap. The length of the CDR3 is 13 residues. CDR1 and CDR2 (germline): SGHRS, YFSETQ. DNA for the CDR3: TGCGCCAGCGGTCGGGAGCCCACCGGGGAGCTGTTTTTT. Protein product: CASGREPTGELFF.